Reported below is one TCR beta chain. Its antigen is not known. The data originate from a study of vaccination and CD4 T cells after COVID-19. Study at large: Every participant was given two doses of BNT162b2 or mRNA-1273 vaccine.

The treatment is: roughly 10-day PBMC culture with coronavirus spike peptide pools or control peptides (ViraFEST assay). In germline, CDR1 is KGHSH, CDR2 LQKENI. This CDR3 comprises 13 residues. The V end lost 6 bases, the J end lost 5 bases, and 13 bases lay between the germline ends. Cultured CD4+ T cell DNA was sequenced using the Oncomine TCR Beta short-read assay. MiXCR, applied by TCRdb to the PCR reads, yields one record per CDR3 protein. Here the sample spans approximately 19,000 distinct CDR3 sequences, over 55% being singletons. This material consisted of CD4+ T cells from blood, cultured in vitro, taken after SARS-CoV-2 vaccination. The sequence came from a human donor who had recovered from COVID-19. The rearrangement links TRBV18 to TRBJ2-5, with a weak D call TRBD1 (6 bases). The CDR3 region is CASSAGTRETQYF. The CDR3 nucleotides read TGTGCCAGCTCTGCCGGGACACGGGAGACCCAGTACTTC.